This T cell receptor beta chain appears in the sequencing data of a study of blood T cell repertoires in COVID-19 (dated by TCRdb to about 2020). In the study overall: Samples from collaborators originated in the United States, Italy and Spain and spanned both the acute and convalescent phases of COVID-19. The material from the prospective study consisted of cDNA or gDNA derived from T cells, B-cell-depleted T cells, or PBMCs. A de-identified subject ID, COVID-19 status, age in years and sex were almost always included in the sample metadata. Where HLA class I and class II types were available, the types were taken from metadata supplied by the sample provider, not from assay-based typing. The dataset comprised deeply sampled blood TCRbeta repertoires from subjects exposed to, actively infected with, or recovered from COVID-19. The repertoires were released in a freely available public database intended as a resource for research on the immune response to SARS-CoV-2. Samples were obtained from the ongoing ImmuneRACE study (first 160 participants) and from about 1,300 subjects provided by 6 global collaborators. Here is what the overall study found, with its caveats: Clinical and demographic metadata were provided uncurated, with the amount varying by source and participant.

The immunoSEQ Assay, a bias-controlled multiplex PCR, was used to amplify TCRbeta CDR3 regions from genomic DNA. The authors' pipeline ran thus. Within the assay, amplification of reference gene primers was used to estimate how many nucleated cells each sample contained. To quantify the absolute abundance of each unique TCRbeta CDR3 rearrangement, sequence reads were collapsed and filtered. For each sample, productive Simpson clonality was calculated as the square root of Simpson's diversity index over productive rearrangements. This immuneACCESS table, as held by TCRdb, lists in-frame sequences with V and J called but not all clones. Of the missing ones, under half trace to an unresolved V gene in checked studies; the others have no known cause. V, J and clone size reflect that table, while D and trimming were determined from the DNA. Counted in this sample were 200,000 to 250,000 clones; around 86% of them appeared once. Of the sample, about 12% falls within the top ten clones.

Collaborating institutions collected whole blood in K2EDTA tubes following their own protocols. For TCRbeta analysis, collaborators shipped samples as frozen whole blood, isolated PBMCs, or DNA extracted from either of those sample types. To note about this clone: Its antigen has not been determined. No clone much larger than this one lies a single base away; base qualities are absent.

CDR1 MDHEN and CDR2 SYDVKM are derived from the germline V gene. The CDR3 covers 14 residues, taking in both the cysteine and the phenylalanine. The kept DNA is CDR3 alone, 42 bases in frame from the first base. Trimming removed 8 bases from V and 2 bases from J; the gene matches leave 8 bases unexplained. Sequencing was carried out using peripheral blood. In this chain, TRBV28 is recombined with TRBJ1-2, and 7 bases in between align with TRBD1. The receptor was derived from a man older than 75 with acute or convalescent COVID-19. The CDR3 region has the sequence CASYRQGNNYGYTF. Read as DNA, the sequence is TGTGCCAGCTATCGACAGGGAAACAACTATGGCTACACCTTC.